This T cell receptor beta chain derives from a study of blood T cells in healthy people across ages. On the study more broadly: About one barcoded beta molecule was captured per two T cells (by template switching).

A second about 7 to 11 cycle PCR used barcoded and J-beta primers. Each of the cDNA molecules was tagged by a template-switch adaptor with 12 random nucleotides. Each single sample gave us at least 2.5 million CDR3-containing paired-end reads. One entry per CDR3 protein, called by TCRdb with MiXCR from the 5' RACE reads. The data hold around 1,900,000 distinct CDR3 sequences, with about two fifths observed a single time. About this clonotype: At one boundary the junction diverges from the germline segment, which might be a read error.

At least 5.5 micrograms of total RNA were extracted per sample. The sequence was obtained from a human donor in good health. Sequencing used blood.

The CDR3 is CTSSSFLTQYF. CDR3 sequence (DNA): TGTACCAGCAGTTCGTTCCTTACGCAGTATTTT. The gene calls are TRBV27 and TRBJ2-3; D unclear. Per the germline V gene, CDR1 is MNHEY and CDR2 is SMNVEV (reference sequence). This CDR3 has 11 residues.